These 29 T cell receptor beta chains were sequenced from one sample in a study of regulatory T cells in long-lasting Graves disease. Time point in this sample: newly diagnosed GD, antithyroid drugs for less than 3 months. Researchers made the TCR library from RNA that was extracted from PBMCs. Libraries of TCR beta came from iRepertoire HTBI primers plus Arm-PCR of CDR3 regions. MiXCR was run by TCRdb on the multiplex PCR reads, yielding one entry per CDR3 protein. The sample lists about 610,000 distinct CDR3 sequences; 16% were seen once. These data were also filed under a second study, of T cells in Graves' hyperthyroidism and ophthalmopathy.

The sample was peripheral blood mononuclear cells (PBMCs), taken at new diagnosis, from a patient treated with antithyroid drugs. These receptors originate from a young man with Graves disease.

The chain recombines TRBV6-5 with TRBJ2-7, with 7 bases identical to TRBD1. The ends lost 4 bases at V and 0 bases at J; junction bases unmatched: 6. The CDR3 is 15 amino acids. Germline loops: CDR1 MNHEY, CDR2 SVGAGI. CDR3 nucleotide sequence: TGTGCCAGCAGTTTGGGACAGAGAGTCTCCTACGAGCAGTACTTC. Protein product: CASSLGQRVSYEQYF.

As to this clonotype: A read error is likely here: a far larger clone is one base away. The J gene is TRBJ2-1, the V gene TRBV28; D ambiguous. The J call is doubtful: the DNA matches TRBJ2-4 better. Germline V gene sequence: CDR1 MDHEN, CDR2 SYDVKM. The CDR3 is 14 amino acids. For the CDR3, the DNA is TGTGCCAGCAGTTTAACAAGTGTTATGGGCATTCAGTACTTC. Amino acid sequence: CASSLTSVMGIQYF.

This clonotype was detected only a few times. The chain has TRBV20-1 and TRBJ2-7; 11 bases align to TRBD2. Germline V gives CDR1 DFQATT, CDR2 SNEGSKA (reference sequence). Unmatched junction bases numbered 6, after V lost 5 bases and J lost 3 bases. CDR3 length: 14 residues. CDR3 sequence (DNA): TGCAGTGCTGATCCACTAGCGGGAGACTACGAGCAGTACTTC. Amino acid sequence: CSADPLAGDYEQYF.

In its sample, this clonotype was seen many times. The chain couples TRBV27 to TRBJ1-5; 7 bases match TRBD1. V dropped 4 bases and J dropped 7; count of bases not matched to a gene: 10. Germline V gives CDR1 MNHEY, CDR2 SMNVEV (reference sequence). CDR3 size: 15 residues. The CDR3 loop reads CASSSIYRGGQPQHF. DNA for the CDR3: TGTGCCAGCAGTTCAATCTACAGGGGTGGCCAGCCCCAGCATTTT.

The table lists this clonotype with many counts. Here the CDR3 DNA reads TGTGCCAGCATCGATCAAGGCACCCGCCAGCATTTT. Protein sequence: CASIDQGTRQHF. The rearrangement links TRBV2 to TRBJ1-5; D is unresolved. CDR3 length equals 12 residues. Trimming removed 7 bases at V and 12 bases at J, with 16 bases between. Germline-derived CDR1 and CDR2 are SNHLY and FYNNEI.

This clonotype has ten or more counts. The chain uses TRBV5-1 and TRBJ2-2, with 12 bases fitting TRBD2. CDR1 and CDR2 from the germline V gene are SGHRS and YFSETQ. This CDR3 comprises 19 residues. With 0 bases clipped from V and 2 bases from J, the junction kept 8 bases outside the gene matches. The DNA for the CDR3 is TGCGCCAGCAGCTTGGCCCGCCTACTAGCGGGAGGAAACACCGGGGAGCTGTTTTTT. This gives the protein CASSLARLLAGGNTGELFF.

This chain uses TRBV5-4 with TRBJ1-1; D unresolved. Trimming removed 4 bases from V and 4 bases from J, with 11 bases in between. The CDR3 has 13 amino acids. Looked up from germline, CDR1 is SGHNT and CDR2 is YYREEE (reference sequence). Here the CDR3 reads CASSTHAATEAFF. In DNA form, the CDR3 reads TGTGCCAGCAGCACACATGCTGCCACTGAAGCTTTCTTT.

This chain connects TRBV6-1 to TRBJ2-1, with 13 bases fitting TRBD2. In germline, CDR1 is MNHNS, CDR2 SASEGT. V lost 6 bases, J lost 2 bases, and 10 bases stayed unmatched. The CDR3 is 18 residues long. CDR3 DNA sequence: TGTGCCAGCAGGCTGGGTCTGGGACTAGCGGGAACCTACAATGAGCAGTTCTTC. Its translation: CASRLGLGLAGTYNEQFF.

The genes are TRBV7-2 and TRBJ2-6; D is possibly TRBD2 (7 bases). The germline V gene encodes CDR1 SGHTA and CDR2 FQGNSA. The length of the CDR3 is 14 residues. Trimming left V 11 bases short and J 0 bases short, with 11 bases between. For the CDR3, the DNA is TGTGCCGGAGGGGGGGACTCTGGGGCCAACGTCCTGACTTTC. Translated, it gives CAGGGDSGANVLTF.

This chain links TRBV10-3 with TRBJ2-7; tentatively, D is TRBD2 (7 bases). Looked up from germline, CDR1 is ENHRY and CDR2 is SYGVKD. The V and J ends lost 6 bases and 2 bases respectively, with 11 bases between them. The CDR3 runs to 13 residues. The CDR3: CAISSGDTYEQYF. The CDR3 DNA reads as TGTGCCATCAGCAGCGGGGACACCTACGAGCAGTACTTC.

A few counts support this clonotype. This rearrangement joins TRBV20-1 to TRBJ1-3; D not resolved. V lost 3 bases and J 0 bases, leaving 9 bases between the germline ends. The CDR3 has 14 amino acids. Germline values: CDR1 DFQATT, CDR2 SNEGSKA (reference sequence). The CDR3 is CSARNADSGNTIYF. CDR3 coding DNA: TGCAGTGCTAGGAACGCTGACTCTGGAAACACCATATATTTT.

This clonotype was counted at least ten times. The V gene is TRBV25-1, the J gene TRBJ1-1; D remains ambiguous. The CDR3 length is 15 residues. From germline, CDR1 is MGHDK and CDR2 SYGVNS. Trimming removed 3 bases at V and 4 bases at J, with 15 bases between. In nucleotides, the CDR3 is TGTGCCAGCAGTGATACCGGCAGAGGAGGCACTGAAGCTTTCTTT. Translation: CASSDTGRGGTEAFF.

The V gene is TRBV6-1, the J gene TRBJ2-4, with D perhaps TRBD2 (5 bases). This CDR3 has 16 amino acids. The germline gives CDR1 MNHNS, CDR2 SASEGT. The V and J ends lost 8 bases and 2 bases respectively, with 19 bases between them. The CDR3 reads CASGRTRGSSKNIQYF. The DNA of the CDR3 is TGTGCCAGCGGCAGAACTCGGGGTTCCTCCAAAAACATTCAGTACTTC.

Many counts were recorded for this clonotype. This chain uses TRBV2 with TRBJ1-1; D not certain. Trimming took off 6 bases at V and 6 bases at J, with 20 bases between the two ends. This CDR3 has 15 amino acids. Germline V gene lookup returns CDR1 SNHLY and CDR2 FYNNEI. The CDR3 protein is CASSASRMEPSEAFF. The CDR3 DNA sequence: TGTGCCAGCAGCGCGTCTAGGATGGAGCCCTCTGAAGCTTTCTTT.

The table lists this clonotype with a few counts. The V and J genes are TRBV6-1 and TRBJ1-4, with D uncertain. CDR1 MNHNS and CDR2 SASEGT come from the germline V gene. Trimming removed 7 bases at V and 7 bases at J, with 16 bases between. The CDR3 loop spans 14 amino acids. CDR3 sequence reads: CASNGWGGGEKLFF. The CDR3 region has the DNA TGTGCCAGCAACGGGTGGGGAGGTGGTGAAAAACTGTTTTTT.

This clonotype was counted many times. The chain has TRBV20-1 and TRBJ2-3; 7 nucleotides agree with TRBD2. CDR3 size: 15 residues. Germline V CDR1 and CDR2: DFQATT, SNEGSKA (reference sequence). The junction had 10 bases not matched to a gene; V was cut back by 3 bases and J by 4 bases. CDR3 bases: TGCAGTGCTAGGGGCCTCGGGGGGAGCGCAGATACGCAGTATTTT. Translation: CSARGLGGSADTQYF.

The gene calls are TRBV28 and TRBJ1-1; D is possibly TRBD1 (5 bases). The CDR3 has 15 amino acids. V lost 5 bases to trimming and J lost 4 bases, with 17 bases between them. Germline V lookup: CDR1 MDHEN, CDR2 SYDVKM. Written as DNA, the CDR3 is TGTGCCAGCAGTCCTCCTACCCGGGACGCCACTGAAGCTTTCTTT. Encoded protein: CASSPPTRDATEAFF.

This clonotype showed up many times. V gene TRBV7-3 combines with J gene TRBJ2-2; D is undetermined. V was trimmed by 5 bases and J by 5 bases, leaving 9 bases between them. There are 13 residues in the CDR3. Germline-derived CDR1 and CDR2 are SGHTA and FQGTGA. The CDR3 loop reads CASSPGPTGELFF. The CDR3 DNA follows: TGTGCCAGCAGCCCAGGACCTACCGGGGAGCTGTTTTTT.

The rearrangement links TRBV27 to TRBJ2-1; 11 bases align to TRBD2. V dropped 5 bases and J dropped 7; count of bases not matched to a gene: 4. Looked up from germline, CDR1 is MNHEY and CDR2 is SMNVEV (reference sequence). The CDR3 loop spans 14 amino acids. The CDR3 region is CASSMASGRNEQFF. The CDR3 DNA reads as TGTGCCAGCAGTATGGCTAGCGGGAGGAATGAGCAGTTCTTC.

This clonotype came up many times. The V call is TRBV14, the J call TRBJ2-7; 9 positions match TRBD2. V trimming: 0 bases; J trimming: 2 bases; junction bases outside the gene matches: 5. This CDR3 region has 16 residues. CDR1 SGHDN and CDR2 FVKESK come from the germline V gene. The CDR3 DNA follows: TGTGCCAGCAGCCAAGATCATGGCGGGAGGGCCTACGAGCAGTACTTC. Amino acids: CASSQDHGGRAYEQYF. Variable domain in full (rest from reference TRBV14 and TRBJ2-7): EAGVTQFPSHSVIEKGQTVTLRCDPISGHDNLYWYRRVMGKEIKFLLHFVKESKQDESGMPNNRFLAERTGGTYSTLKVQPAELEDSGVYFCASSQDHGGRAYEQYFGPGTRLTVT.

The table lists this clonotype with many counts. The V gene is TRBV11-2, the J gene TRBJ2-3; D is unclear. The CDR3 has 13 residues. V was clipped by 4 bases and J by 1 base, with 6 bases between them. The germline V gene encodes CDR1 SGHAT and CDR2 FQNNGV. The CDR3 DNA reads as TGTGCCAGCAGCTCCGCGGGCACAGATACGCAGTATTTT. This encodes CASSSAGTDTQYF.

On this clonotype: With a much larger clone just one base away, this may be a read error. V gene TRBV2 combines with J gene TRBJ1-5, with D maybe TRBD1 (5 bases). Trimming took off 7 bases at V and 2 bases at J, with 12 bases between the two ends. CDR1 and CDR2 (germline): SNHLY, FYNNEI. The CDR3 has 14 amino acids. CDR3 sequence (DNA): TGTGCCAGCACAGGGCAGTCGGGCAATCAGCCCCAGCATTTT. It translates to CASTGQSGNQPQHF.

This clonotype showed up many times. The gene calls are TRBV29-1 and TRBJ1-5; 9 nucleotides align to TRBD1. Germline CDR1 SQVTM, CDR2 ANQGSEA. The V gene end was trimmed by 6 bases and the J gene end by 7 bases; junction bases not matched to a gene: 7. There are 13 residues in the CDR3. CDR3 sequence reads: CSVLDRGSQPQHF. The CDR3 nucleotides read TGCAGCGTCTTGGACAGGGGTAGCCAGCCCCAGCATTTT.

This clonotype was observed a few times. The chain uses TRBV19 and TRBJ2-1, with a possible D match to TRBD2 (5 bases). The CDR3 is 12 amino acids. The germline CDR1 and CDR2 sequences are LNHDA and SQIVND (reference sequence). V was pared by 3 bases and J by 8 bases, with 8 bases between. CDR3 nucleotides: TGTGCCAGTAGTATCTCGGGGTATGAGCAGTTCTTC. Amino acids: CASSISGYEQFF.

The chain combines TRBV5-4 with TRBJ1-4; D possibly corresponds to TRBD1 (6 bases). V lost 4 bases and J lost 0, with 10 bases in between. Germline assignment: CDR1 SGHNT and CDR2 YYREEE (reference sequence). This CDR3 comprises 15 residues. The CDR3 DNA is TGTGCCAGCAGCCCGGACAGTGCAACTAATGAAAAACTGTTTTTT. The encoded protein is CASSPDSATNEKLFF.

This clonotype was detected only a few times. The V and J genes are TRBV4-1 and TRBJ1-4, with D maybe TRBD1 (5 bases). V gave up 1 base and J gave up 8 bases, with 17 bases separating them. Germline V gene data show CDR1 as MGHRA and CDR2 as YSYEKL. This CDR3 has 16 residues. The CDR3 DNA sequence: TGCGCCAGCAGCCAAGTATCTCTGGGGGTCGGGGAAAAACTGTTTTTT. Translated, it gives CASSQVSLGVGEKLFF.

The table lists this clonotype with a few counts. The rearrangement links TRBV20-1 to TRBJ2-7; TRBD2 matches 11 bases. The ends lost 2 bases at V and 1 base at J; junction bases unmatched: 10. Per germline, CDR1 DFQATT and CDR2 SNEGSKA (reference sequence). This CDR3 has 17 amino acids. The CDR3 DNA reads TGCAGTGCTAGACCTCGAGGGACTAGCGGAACTTCCTACGAGCAGTACTTC. Translating it yields CSARPRGTSGTSYEQYF.

This clonotype has just a few counts. Because the CDR3 is missing its conserved closing phenylalanine or tryptophan, this is likely a read error. The V gene is TRBV20-1, the J gene TRBJ2-3; D ambiguous. This CDR3 is built from 14 residues. In germline, CDR1 is DFQATT, CDR2 SNEGSKA (reference sequence). Trimming cost V 3 bases and J 0 bases, with 10 bases left between them. As DNA, the CDR3 is TGCAGTGCTAGGGCCCCTGCTAGCACAGATACGCAGTATTCT. Its protein is CSARAPASTDTQYS.

At least ten counts were recorded for this clonotype. The rearrangement uses TRBV12-3 or TRBV12-4 and TRBJ1-4, with D tentatively TRBD1 (5 bases). CDR3 length equals 13 residues. Trimming shortened V by 5 bases and J by 8 bases, and 12 bases separated the two germline ends. CDR3 nucleotide sequence: TGTGCCAGCAGTGGGAGGGACGAGGAAAAACTGTTTTTT. This encodes CASSGRDEEKLFF.